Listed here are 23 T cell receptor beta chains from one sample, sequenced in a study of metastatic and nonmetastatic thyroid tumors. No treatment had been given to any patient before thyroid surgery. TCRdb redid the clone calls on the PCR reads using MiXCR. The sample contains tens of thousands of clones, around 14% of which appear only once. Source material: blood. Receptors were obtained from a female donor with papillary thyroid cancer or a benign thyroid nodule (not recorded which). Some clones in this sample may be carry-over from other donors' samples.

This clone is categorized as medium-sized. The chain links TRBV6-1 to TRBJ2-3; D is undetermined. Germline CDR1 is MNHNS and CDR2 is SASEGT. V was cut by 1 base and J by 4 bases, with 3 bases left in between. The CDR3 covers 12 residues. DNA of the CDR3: TGTGCCAGCAGTGAAGTTCCAGATACGCAGTATTTT. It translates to CASSEVPDTQYF.

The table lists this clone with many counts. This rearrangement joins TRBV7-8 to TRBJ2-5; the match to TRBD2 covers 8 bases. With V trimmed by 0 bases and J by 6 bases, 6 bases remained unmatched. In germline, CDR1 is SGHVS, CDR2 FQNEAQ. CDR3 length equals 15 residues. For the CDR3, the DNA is TGTGCCAGCAGCTTAGCTAACTCGGGGGGGAAGACCCAGTACTTC. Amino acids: CASSLANSGGKTQYF.

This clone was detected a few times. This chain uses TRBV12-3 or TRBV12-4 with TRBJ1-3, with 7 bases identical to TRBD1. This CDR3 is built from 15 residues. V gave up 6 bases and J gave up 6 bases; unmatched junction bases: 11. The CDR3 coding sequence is TGTGCCAGCAGCTCAGGGGGGGCTCAAGTAAACACCATATATTTT. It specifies CASSSGGAQVNTIYF.

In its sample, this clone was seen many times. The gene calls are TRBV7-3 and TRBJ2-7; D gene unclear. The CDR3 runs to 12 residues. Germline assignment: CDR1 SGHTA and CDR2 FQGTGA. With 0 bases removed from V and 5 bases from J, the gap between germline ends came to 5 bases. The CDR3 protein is CASSLTGHEQYF. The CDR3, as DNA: TGTGCCAGCAGCTTAACCGGTCACGAGCAGTACTTC.

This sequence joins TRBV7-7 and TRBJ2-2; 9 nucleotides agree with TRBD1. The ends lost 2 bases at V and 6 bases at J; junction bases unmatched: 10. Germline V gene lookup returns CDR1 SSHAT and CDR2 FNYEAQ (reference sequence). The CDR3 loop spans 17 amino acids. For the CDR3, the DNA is TGTGCCAGCAGCTTAAGCGGCGGGACAGGGTTTTCCGGGGAGCTGTTTTTT. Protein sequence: CASSLSGGTGFSGELFF.

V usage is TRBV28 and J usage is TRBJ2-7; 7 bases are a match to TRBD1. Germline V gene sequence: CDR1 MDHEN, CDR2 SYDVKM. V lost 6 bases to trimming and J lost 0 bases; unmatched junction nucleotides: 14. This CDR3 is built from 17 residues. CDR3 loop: CASRPLTTRDSSYEQYF. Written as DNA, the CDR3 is TGTGCCAGCAGACCTCTGACAACCCGGGACAGCTCCTACGAGCAGTACTTC.

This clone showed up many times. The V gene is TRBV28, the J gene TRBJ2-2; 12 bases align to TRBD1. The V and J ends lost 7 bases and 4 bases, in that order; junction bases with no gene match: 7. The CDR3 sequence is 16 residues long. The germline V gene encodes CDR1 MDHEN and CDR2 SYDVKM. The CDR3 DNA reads TGTGCCAGCATACCCTGGGACAGGGGGCGCACCGGGGAGCTGTTTTTT. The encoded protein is CASIPWDRGRTGELFF.

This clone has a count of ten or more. Here the CDR3 reads CASTPEASYNSPLHF. CDR3 coding DNA: TGTGCCAGCACCCCGGAAGCCTCCTATAATTCACCCCTCCACTTT. The chain employs TRBV11-2 and TRBJ1-6, with D hard to call. From germline, CDR1 is SGHAT and CDR2 FQNNGV. The CDR3 runs 15 residues. V was cut by 7 bases and J by 0 bases, with 10 bases left in between.

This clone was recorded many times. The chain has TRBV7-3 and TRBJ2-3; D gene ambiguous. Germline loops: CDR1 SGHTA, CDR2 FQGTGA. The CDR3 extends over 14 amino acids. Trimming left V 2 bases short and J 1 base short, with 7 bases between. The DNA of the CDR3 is TGTGCCAGCAGCTTAGGTAGGGGCACAGATACGCAGTATTTT. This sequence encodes CASSLGRGTDTQYF.

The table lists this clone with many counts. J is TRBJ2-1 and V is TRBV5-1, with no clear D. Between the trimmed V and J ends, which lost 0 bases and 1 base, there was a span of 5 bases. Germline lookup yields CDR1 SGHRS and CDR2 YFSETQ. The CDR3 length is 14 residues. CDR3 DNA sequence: TGCGCCAGCAGCTTGGGCCAGTCCTACAATGAGCAGTTCTTC. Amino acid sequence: CASSLGQSYNEQFF.

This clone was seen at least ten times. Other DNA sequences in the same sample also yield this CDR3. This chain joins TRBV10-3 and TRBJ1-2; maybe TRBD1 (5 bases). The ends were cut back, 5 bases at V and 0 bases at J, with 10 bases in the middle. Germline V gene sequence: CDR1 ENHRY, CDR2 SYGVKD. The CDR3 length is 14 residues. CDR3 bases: TGTGCCATCAGTCTCCAGGGTCCTAACTATGGCTACACCTTC. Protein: CAISLQGPNYGYTF.

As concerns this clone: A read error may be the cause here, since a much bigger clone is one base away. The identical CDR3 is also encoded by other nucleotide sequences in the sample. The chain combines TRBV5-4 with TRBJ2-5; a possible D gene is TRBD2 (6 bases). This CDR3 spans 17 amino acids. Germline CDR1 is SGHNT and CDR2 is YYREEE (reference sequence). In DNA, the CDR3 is TGTGCCAGCAGCCCAAATTCACCACTAGCCCCCGAGAGGACCCAGTACTTT. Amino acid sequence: CASSPNSPLAPERTQYF.

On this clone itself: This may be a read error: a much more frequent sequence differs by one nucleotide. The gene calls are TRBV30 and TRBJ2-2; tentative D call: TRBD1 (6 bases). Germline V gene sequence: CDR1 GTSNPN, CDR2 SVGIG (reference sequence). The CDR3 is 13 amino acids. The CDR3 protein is CAWRDTHTGELSF. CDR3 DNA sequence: TGTGCCTGGCGGGACACACACACCGGGGAGCTGTCTTTT.

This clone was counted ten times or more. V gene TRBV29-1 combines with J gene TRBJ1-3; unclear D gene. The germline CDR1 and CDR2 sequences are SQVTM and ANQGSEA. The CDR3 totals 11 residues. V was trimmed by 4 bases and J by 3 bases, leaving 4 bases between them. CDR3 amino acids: CSVVGGNTIYF. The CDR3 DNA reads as TGCAGCGTTGTGGGTGGAAACACCATATATTTT.

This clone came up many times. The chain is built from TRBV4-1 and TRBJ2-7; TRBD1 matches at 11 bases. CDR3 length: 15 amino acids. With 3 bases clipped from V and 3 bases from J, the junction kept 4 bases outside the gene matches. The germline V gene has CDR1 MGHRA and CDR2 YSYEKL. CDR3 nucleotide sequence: TGCGCCAGCAGCCATGGGACAGGGGGACTCTACGAGCAGTACTTC. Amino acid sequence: CASSHGTGGLYEQYF.

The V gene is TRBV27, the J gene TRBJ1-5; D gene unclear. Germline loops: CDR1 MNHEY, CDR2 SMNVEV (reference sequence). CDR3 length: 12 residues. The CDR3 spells CVISSGYQPQHF. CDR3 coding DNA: TGTGTCATCAGTTCCGGTTATCAGCCCCAGCATTTT.

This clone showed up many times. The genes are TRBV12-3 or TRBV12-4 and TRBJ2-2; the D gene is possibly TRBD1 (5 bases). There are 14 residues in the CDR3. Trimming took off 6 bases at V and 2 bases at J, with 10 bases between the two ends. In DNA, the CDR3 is TGTGCCAGCAGCTACAGGTCTAACACCGGGGAGCTGTTTTTT. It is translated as CASSYRSNTGELFF.

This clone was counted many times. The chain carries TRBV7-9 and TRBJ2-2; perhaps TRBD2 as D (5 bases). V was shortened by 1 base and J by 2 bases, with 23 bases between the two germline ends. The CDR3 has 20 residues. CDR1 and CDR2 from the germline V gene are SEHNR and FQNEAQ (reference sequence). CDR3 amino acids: CASSLGFRRSGEFNTGELFF. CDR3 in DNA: TGTGCCAGCAGCTTAGGTTTTCGCCGAAGCGGCGAATTCAACACCGGGGAGCTGTTTTTT.

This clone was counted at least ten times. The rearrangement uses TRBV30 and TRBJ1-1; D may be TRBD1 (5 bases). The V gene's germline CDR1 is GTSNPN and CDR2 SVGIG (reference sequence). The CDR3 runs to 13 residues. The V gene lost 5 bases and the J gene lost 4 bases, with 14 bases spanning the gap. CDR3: CAWAGIMSTEAFF. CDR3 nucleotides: TGTGCCTGGGCAGGGATTATGAGCACTGAAGCTTTCTTT.

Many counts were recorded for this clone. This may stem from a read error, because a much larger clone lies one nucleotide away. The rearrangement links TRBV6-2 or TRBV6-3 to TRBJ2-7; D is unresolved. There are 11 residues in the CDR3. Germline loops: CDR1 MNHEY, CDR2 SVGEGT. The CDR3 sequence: CASSYSYGQYF. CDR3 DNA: TGTGCCAGCAGTTACTCATACGGGCAGTACTTC.

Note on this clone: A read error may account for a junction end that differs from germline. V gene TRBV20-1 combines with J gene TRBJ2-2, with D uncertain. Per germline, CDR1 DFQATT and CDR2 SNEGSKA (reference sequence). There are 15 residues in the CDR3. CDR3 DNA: TGCAGTGCTAGAGACGCTGCAGTTCCCACCGTGGAGCTGTTTTTT. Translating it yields CSARDAAVPTVELFF.

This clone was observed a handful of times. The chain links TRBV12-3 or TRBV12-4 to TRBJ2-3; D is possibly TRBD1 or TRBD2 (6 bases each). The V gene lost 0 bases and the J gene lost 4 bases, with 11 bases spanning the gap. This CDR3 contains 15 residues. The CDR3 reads CASSLALRGADTQYF. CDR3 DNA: TGTGCCAGCAGTTTAGCGCTAAGGGGGGCAGATACGCAGTATTTT.

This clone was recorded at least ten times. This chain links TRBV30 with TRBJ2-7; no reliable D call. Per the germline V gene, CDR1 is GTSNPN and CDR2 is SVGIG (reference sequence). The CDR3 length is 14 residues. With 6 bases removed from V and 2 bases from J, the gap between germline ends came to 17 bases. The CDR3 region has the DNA TGTGCCTGCTTATCACAGTCCGTGACCTACGAGCAGTACTTC. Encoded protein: CACLSQSVTYEQYF.